This T cell receptor (beta chain) came from a study of cytomegalovirus exposure and HLA in healthy donors. Primers included in the PCR were 60 Vbeta and 13 Jbeta primers. Sequenced by immunoSEQ multiplex PCR; TCRdb stores in-frame clones only, minus some. The top ten hold around 0.63% of the sample, which has approximately 220,000 clones, less than 85% seen once. The CDR3 has 15 amino acids. The V gene end was trimmed by 2 bases and the J gene end by 4 bases; junction bases not matched to a gene: 7. Germline assignment: CDR1 KGHSH and CDR2 LQKENI. The chain is built from TRBV18 and TRBJ1-2, with TRBD1 identical over 7 bases. The TCR was taken from a man younger than 30 in good health and CMV-seronegative. Material for sequencing was PBMCs. In nucleotides, the CDR3 is TGTGCCAGCTCACCAACCGAGGAGGGGGCCTATGGCTACACCTTC. It codes for CASSPTEEGAYGYTF.